The entry below gives a single T cell receptor (beta chain) sequence along with its context. Its antigen is unidentified. PCR involved 60 Vbeta and 13 Jbeta primers. Some clones are missing from TCRdb's copy, which holds only in-frame ones; the method was immunoSEQ multiplex PCR. This sample has 150,000 or so clones, with more than 70% found just once. This sample stems from a study of cytomegalovirus exposure and HLA in healthy donors. Study at large: The study placed approximately 80% of its approximately 400 genotyped donors in the Caucasian-associated ancestry cluster. Whole-study results and caveats: Researchers left out some V segments, among them TRBV6-2 and TRBV6-3, as indistinguishable. The authors later found TCR association rates varying by HLA locus, with DRB1 most and HLA-C fewest.

Germline V gene lookup returns CDR1 SGDLS and CDR2 YYNGEE. The CDR3 length is 13 residues. Trimming took off 0 bases at V and 4 bases at J, with 5 bases between the two ends. Donors had nominal health at sampling but likely had unrecorded immune exposures. The V call is TRBV9, the J call TRBJ2-1; D call uncertain. Sequencing was performed on PBMCs. This clonotype originated in a girl between 5 and 17 years old in good health and CMV-seronegative. In DNA form, the CDR3 reads TGTGCCAGCAGCGTAGAAACTTACAATGAGCAGTTCTTC. It translates to CASSVETYNEQFF.